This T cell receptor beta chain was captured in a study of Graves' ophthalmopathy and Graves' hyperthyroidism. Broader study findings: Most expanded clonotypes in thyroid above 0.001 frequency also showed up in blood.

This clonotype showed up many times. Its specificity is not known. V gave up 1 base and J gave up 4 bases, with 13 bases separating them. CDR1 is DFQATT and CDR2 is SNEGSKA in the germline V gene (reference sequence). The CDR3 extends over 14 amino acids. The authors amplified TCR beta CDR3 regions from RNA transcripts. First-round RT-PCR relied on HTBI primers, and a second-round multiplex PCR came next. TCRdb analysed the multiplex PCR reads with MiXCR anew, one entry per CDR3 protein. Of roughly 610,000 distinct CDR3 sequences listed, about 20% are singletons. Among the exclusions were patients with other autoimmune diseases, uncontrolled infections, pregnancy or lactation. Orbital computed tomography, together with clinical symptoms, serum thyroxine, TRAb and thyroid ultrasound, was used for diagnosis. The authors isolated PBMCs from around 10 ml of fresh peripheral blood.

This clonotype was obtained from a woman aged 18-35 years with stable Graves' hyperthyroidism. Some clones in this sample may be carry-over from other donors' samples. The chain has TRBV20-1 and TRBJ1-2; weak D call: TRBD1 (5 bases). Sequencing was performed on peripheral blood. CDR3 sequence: CSARGRREAYGYTF. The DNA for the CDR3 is TGCAGTGCTAGAGGGCGCAGGGAAGCCTATGGCTACACCTTC.